This T cell receptor (beta chain) was documented in a study of response to subunit inactivated influenza vaccine. Study-level findings and limits: T cells newly recruited by each seasonal influenza vaccination are few, the authors suggested.

V was trimmed by 6 bases and J by 6 bases, leaving 17 bases between them. The length of the CDR3 is 15 residues. Per germline, CDR1 MGHDK and CDR2 SYGVNS. Comments on this clonotype: Its antigen remains unidentified.

TCRdb analysed the RT-PCR reads with MiXCR anew, one entry per CDR3 protein. The sample comprises almost 600,000 distinct CDR3 sequences, 14% of which are singletons, and 11% rests with the top ten. V usage is TRBV25-1 and J usage is TRBJ2-2; possibly TRBD2 for D (7 bases). The input for sequencing was PBMCs from blood, taken roughly 12 days after vaccination. The TCR originated in a middle-aged man who received an inactivated influenza vaccine. The CDR3: CASRGGAEGSGELFF. CDR3 nucleotides: TGTGCCAGCAGGGGGGGGGCGGAAGGGTCCGGGGAGCTGTTTTTT.